The 22 T cell receptor beta chains below were found in one sample sequenced in a study of neurological immune-mediated disorders. MiXCR, applied by TCRdb to the 5' RACE reads, yields one record per CDR3 protein. Seen here are 45,000 to 55,000 distinct CDR3 sequences, about 3.7% observed once, and the top ten hold 5.5% to 6%. The material sequenced was PBMCs. Every receptor here comes from a middle-aged man with multiple sclerosis.

This clonotype came up many times. V is TRBV11-2 and J is TRBJ1-2; no reliable D call. The ends were cut back, 2 bases at V and 0 bases at J, with 10 bases in the middle. This CDR3 is built from 15 residues. Germline values: CDR1 SGHAT, CDR2 FQNNGV. CDR3 protein: CASSLSSGANYGYTF. DNA for the CDR3: TGTGCCAGCAGCTTATCATCAGGTGCTAACTATGGCTACACCTTC.

This clonotype has ten or more counts. The genes are TRBV20-1 and TRBJ2-1; TRBD2 aligns across 10 bases. V lost 0 bases to trimming and J lost 5 bases; unmatched junction nucleotides: 4. This CDR3 is 15 amino acids long. Germline CDR1 DFQATT, CDR2 SNEGSKA (reference sequence). The CDR3 sequence is CSARDAAGGNNEQFF. The CDR3 DNA sequence: TGCAGTGCTAGAGATGCAGCGGGGGGGAACAATGAGCAGTTCTTC.

This clonotype has ten or more counts. The J gene is TRBJ2-7, the V gene TRBV9; D unclear. This CDR3 is built from 13 residues. The V gene lost 4 bases and the J gene lost 7 bases, with 15 bases spanning the gap. Germline CDR1 SGDLS, CDR2 YYNGEE. The CDR3 nucleotides read TGTGCCAGCAGCCCTCGGCCTGCTCGGGAGCAGTACTTC. Residues: CASSPRPAREQYF.

This clonotype was observed at least ten times. The V call is TRBV12-3 or TRBV12-4, the J call TRBJ1-4, with 7 bases lining up with TRBD1. J lost 7 bases, V lost 7 bases, and 3 bases had no gene match. The CDR3 contains 12 residues. CDR3 nucleotide sequence: TGTGCCAGCATGGGACAGCTTGAAAAACTGTTTTTT. It encodes CASMGQLEKLFF.

The sample holds many counts of this clonotype. The gene calls are TRBV5-1 and TRBJ1-2; tentative D call: TRBD1 (6 bases). Trimming removed 0 bases at V and 2 bases at J, with 14 bases between. CDR1 is SGHRS and CDR2 is YFSETQ in the germline V gene. This CDR3 region has 16 residues. CDR3 bases: TGCGCCAGCAGCTTGGGAGTGGGGGACATGAACTATGGCTACACCTTC. Amino acid sequence: CASSLGVGDMNYGYTF.

This clonotype came up many times. The chain couples TRBV5-1 to TRBJ1-5, with unresolved D. The V and J ends lost 0 bases and 0 bases respectively, with 10 bases between them. Germline V gene lookup returns CDR1 SGHRS and CDR2 YFSETQ. The CDR3 is 16 residues long. The CDR3 DNA reads as TGCGCCAGCAGCTTGGACCGGACTTATAGCAATCAGCCCCAGCATTTT. Translating gives CASSLDRTYSNQPQHF.

This clonotype was detected many times. CDR3 sequence: CASSQGTFVVSPLHF. CDR3 DNA sequence: TGTGCCAGCAGCCAAGGAACCTTTGTTGTGTCACCCCTCCACTTT. This chain uses TRBV3-1 with TRBJ1-6; no definite D call. Germline CDR1 and CDR2: LGHDT and YNNKEL (reference sequence). Trimming stripped 1 base from V and 10 bases from J, with 14 bases between. This CDR3 has 15 amino acids.

This clonotype was counted at least ten times. The CDR3 region is CATSARTDLNGPQHF. The DNA of the CDR3 is TGTGCCACCAGTGCCCGGACAGACTTAAACGGGCCCCAGCATTTT. The rearrangement uses TRBV24-1 and TRBJ1-5, with D tentatively TRBD1 (6 bases). The CDR3 length is 15 residues. Trimming took off 5 bases at V and 9 bases at J, with 19 bases between the two ends. Germline CDR1 is KGHDR and CDR2 is SFDVKD.

This clonotype was counted ten times or more. This chain joins TRBV4-2 and TRBJ2-7; D is undetermined. Trimming pared 0 bases from V and 3 bases from J, leaving 12 bases between. The germline gives CDR1 LGHNA, CDR2 YNFKEQ. This CDR3 has 15 residues. CDR3 region: CASSQDEAANYEQYF. Written as DNA, the CDR3 is TGTGCCAGCAGCCAAGATGAGGCAGCCAACTACGAGCAGTACTTC.

This clonotype was detected a few times. The chain carries TRBV12-3 or TRBV12-4 and TRBJ1-6, with unresolved D. Deletions cut 1 base from V and 6 bases from J, with 13 bases between. The CDR3 length is 16 residues. For the CDR3, the DNA is TGTGCCAGCAGTTTAGGGCACTTTACCCTTAATTCACCCCTCCACTTT. This sequence encodes CASSLGHFTLNSPLHF.

In its sample, this clonotype was seen a few times. V usage is TRBV6-1 and J usage is TRBJ2-3; D is undetermined. The CDR3 has 12 amino acids. Trimming shortened V by 7 bases and J by 6 bases, and 11 bases separated the two germline ends. The germline V gene has CDR1 MNHNS and CDR2 SASEGT. CDR3 residues: CASTLEVDTQYF. The CDR3 nucleotides read TGTGCCAGCACCCTAGAGGTCGATACGCAGTATTTT.

This clonotype was counted at least ten times. The chain employs TRBV10-3 and TRBJ2-7, with D unclear. The CDR3 has 14 residues. V was clipped by 4 bases and J by 1 base, with 11 bases between them. Looked up from germline, CDR1 is ENHRY and CDR2 is SYGVKD. The CDR3 loop reads CAISVHEQSYEQYF. For the CDR3, the DNA is TGTGCCATCAGTGTGCATGAGCAGTCCTACGAGCAGTACTTC.

Many counts were recorded for this clonotype. This chain connects TRBV14 to TRBJ2-1; a possible D gene is TRBD2 (6 bases). CDR3 length equals 16 residues. Trimming pared 1 base from V and 2 bases from J, leaving 12 bases between. Germline CDR1 and CDR2: SGHDN and FVKESK. The CDR3: CASSQGGVAAYNEQFF. The CDR3 DNA reads as TGTGCCAGCAGCCAAGGGGGGGTAGCGGCCTACAATGAGCAGTTCTTC.

This clonotype has a count of ten or more. This rearrangement joins TRBV4-1 to TRBJ1-6; no clear D. Germline assignment: CDR1 MGHRA and CDR2 YSYEKL. This CDR3 region has 15 residues. Trimming cost V 5 bases and J 7 bases, with 15 bases left between them. This CDR3 reads CASSETDGRNSPLHF. The CDR3 bases are TGCGCCAGCAGCGAAACGGACGGACGGAATTCACCCCTCCACTTT.

At least ten counts were recorded for this clonotype. The chain combines TRBV11-3 with TRBJ2-2, with unresolved D. The length of the CDR3 is 14 residues. V was trimmed by 5 bases and J by 1 base, leaving 8 bases between them. The germline V gene has CDR1 SGHNT and CDR2 YENEEA. CDR3 sequence: CASSRNRNTGELFF. CDR3 nucleotides: TGTGCCAGCAGCCGAAACAGGAACACCGGGGAGCTGTTTTTT.

This clonotype was observed at least ten times. The chain has TRBV12-3 or TRBV12-4 and TRBJ2-4, with TRBD1 matching 8 bases. This CDR3 contains 13 residues. V was clipped by 5 bases and J by 6 bases; unmatched bases: 3. The CDR3 here is CASSTQGGNIQYF. The CDR3, as DNA: TGTGCCAGCAGTACACAGGGGGGAAACATTCAGTACTTC.

Many counts were recorded for this clonotype. The chain employs TRBV4-1 and TRBJ2-3, with D perhaps matching TRBD1 (5 bases). Germline assignment: CDR1 MGHRA and CDR2 YSYEKL. CDR3 size: 13 residues. V was pared by 0 bases and J by 4 bases, with 5 bases between. Here the CDR3 DNA reads TGCGCCAGCAGCCAAGAGGGGCCAGATACGCAGTATTTT. It specifies CASSQEGPDTQYF.

This chain links TRBV5-1 with TRBJ2-3, with a possible D match to TRBD1 (6 bases). Germline-derived CDR1 and CDR2 are SGHRS and YFSETQ. V was pared by 3 bases and J by 5 bases, with 19 bases between. The length of the CDR3 is 16 residues. CDR3 coding DNA: TGCGCCAGCAGCTCAACAGGGTGGGCTGTCCAAGATACGCAGTATTTT. Translation gives CASSSTGWAVQDTQYF.

This clonotype was seen ten or more times. This chain uses TRBV20-1 with TRBJ2-3; TRBD1 matches 8 bases. The germline CDR1 and CDR2 sequences are DFQATT and SNEGSKA (reference sequence). V lost 5 bases and J lost 2; bases outside the gene matches: 6. The CDR3 is 14 amino acids. CDR3 in DNA: TGCAGTGCTGGGAGGACAGGGAACACAGATACGCAGTATTTT. Protein sequence: CSAGRTGNTDTQYF.

This clonotype was seen repeatedly, ten times or more. This chain uses TRBV5-1 with TRBJ2-7; D is unresolved. The CDR3 runs 13 residues. The V gene's germline CDR1 is SGHRS and CDR2 YFSETQ. V lost 4 bases, J lost 2 bases, and 10 bases lay in between. CDR3 sequence reads: CASSPHGPYEQYF. The CDR3 DNA reads as TGCGCCAGCAGCCCCCACGGGCCCTACGAGCAGTACTTC.

This clonotype was detected ten times or more. CDR3 sequence (DNA): TGTGCCATCAGTGAGTCCCTATTTGACGGAAACACTGAAGCTTTCTTT. Its protein is CAISESLFDGNTEAFF. The V gene is TRBV10-3, the J gene TRBJ1-1; D is unresolved. V gave up 0 bases and J gave up 2 bases, with 13 bases separating them. Germline V gene sequence: CDR1 ENHRY, CDR2 SYGVKD. CDR3 length equals 16 residues.

The chain couples TRBV7-8 to TRBJ2-5; TRBD2 agrees at 8 bases. Germline values: CDR1 SGHVS, CDR2 FQNEAQ. The V and J ends lost 5 bases and 4 bases, in that order; junction bases with no gene match: 21. CDR3 size: 19 residues. For the CDR3, the DNA is TGTGCCAGCAGCCATTCTGTAGCGGGGACTCCCCAAACGATAGAGACCCAGTACTTC. As protein: CASSHSVAGTPQTIETQYF.